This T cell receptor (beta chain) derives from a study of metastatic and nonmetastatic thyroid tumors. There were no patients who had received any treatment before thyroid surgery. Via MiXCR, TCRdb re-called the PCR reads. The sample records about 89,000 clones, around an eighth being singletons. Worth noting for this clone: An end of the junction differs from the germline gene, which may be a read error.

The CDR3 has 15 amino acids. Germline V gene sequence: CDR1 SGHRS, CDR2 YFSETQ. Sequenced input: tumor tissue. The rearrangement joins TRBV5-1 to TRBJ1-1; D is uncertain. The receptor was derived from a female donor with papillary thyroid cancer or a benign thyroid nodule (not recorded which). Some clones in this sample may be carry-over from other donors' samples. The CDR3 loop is CASSLVGRQSTEAFF. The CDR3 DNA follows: TGTGCCAGCAGCTTGGTCGGGCGCCAGAGCACTGAAGCTTTCTTT.